A single TCR beta chain is shown here with its context. Positive CCR7 selection of CD45RO-negative cells yielded the naive CD8 cells, and terminally differentiated effector memory CD45RA+ cells were excluded. Participating donors were healthy, HIV-negative adults free of recent acute infections or vaccinations. This entry belongs to a study of shared clonotypes between healthy human individuals. Sorted-subset replicate PCRs used approximately 190 ng of genomic DNA. This amount corresponded to about 30,000 T cell genomes. Original data processing: For the immunoSEQ data, sequences were junction-only without quality scores, so filtering differed. The repertoire was sequenced with immunoSEQ multiplex PCR; TCRdb's copy has only in-frame clones and lacks some. V and J calls and clone size follow that table, whereas D and trimming were derived from the DNA. The repertoire holds over 2,000,000 clones, with roughly 93% as singletons.

From germline, CDR1 is SQVTM and CDR2 ANQGSEA. This CDR3 is built from 15 residues. This sequence originates from a man between 18 and 29 years old in good health. Some clones in this sample may be carry-over from other donors' samples. The sequencing sample was made of naive CD8+ T cells from PBMCs. The chain links TRBV29-1 to TRBJ2-5; 7 positions agree with TRBD2. The J call is uncertain, as TRBJ2-7 better fits the DNA end. The CDR3 sequence: CSVEDLAGVPYEQYF. The DNA of the CDR3 is TGCAGCGTTGAAGATCTCGCGGGAGTCCCCTACGAGCAGTACTTC.